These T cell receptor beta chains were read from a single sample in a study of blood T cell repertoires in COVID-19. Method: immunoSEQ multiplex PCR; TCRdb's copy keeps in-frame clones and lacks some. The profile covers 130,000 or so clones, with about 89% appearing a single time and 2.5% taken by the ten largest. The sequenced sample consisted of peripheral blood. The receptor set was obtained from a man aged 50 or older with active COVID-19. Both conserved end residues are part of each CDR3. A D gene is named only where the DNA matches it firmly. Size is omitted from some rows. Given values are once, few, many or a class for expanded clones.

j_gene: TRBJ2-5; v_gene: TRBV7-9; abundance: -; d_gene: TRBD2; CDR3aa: CASTFFGLAGVETQYF; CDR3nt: TGTGCCAGCACCTTTTTCGGACTAGCGGGGGTAGAGACCCAGTACTTC
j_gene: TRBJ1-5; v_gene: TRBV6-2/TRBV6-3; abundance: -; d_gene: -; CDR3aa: CASSYLGGTSNQPQHF; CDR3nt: TGTGCCAGCAGTTACCTGGGGGGAACTAGCAATCAGCCCCAGCATTTT
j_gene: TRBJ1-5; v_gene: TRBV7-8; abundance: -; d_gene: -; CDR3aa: CASAEGGFNQPQHF; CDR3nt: TGTGCCAGCGCCGAAGGGGGTTTCAATCAGCCCCAGCATTTT
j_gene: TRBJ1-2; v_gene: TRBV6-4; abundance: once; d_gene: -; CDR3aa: CASRGGQTNYGYTF; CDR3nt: TGTGCCAGCAGAGGTGGACAGACGAACTATGGCTACACCTTC
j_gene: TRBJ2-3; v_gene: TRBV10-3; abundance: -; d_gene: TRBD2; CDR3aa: CAISESGTSGGAPQYF; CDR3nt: TGTGCCATCAGTGAGTCAGGGACTAGCGGGGGGGCCCCGCAGTATTTT
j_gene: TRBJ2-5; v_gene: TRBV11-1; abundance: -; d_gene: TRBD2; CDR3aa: CASSARWRGGEETQYF; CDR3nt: TGTGCCAGCAGCGCACGGTGGCGCGGGGGGGAAGAGACCCAGTACTTC
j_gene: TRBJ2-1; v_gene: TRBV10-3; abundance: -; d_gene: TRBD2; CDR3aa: CAILAGGSNEQFF; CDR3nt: TGTGCCATCCTAGCGGGGGGATCTAATGAGCAGTTCTTC
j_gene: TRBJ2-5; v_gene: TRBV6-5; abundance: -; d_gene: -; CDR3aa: CASSQGLGGTQYF; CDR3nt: TGTGCCAGCAGTCAGGGTCTGGGGGGGACCCAGTACTTC
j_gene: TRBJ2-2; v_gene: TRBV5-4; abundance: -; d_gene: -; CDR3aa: CASSRANTGELFF; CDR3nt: TGTGCCAGCAGCCGAGCGAACACCGGGGAGCTGTTTTTT
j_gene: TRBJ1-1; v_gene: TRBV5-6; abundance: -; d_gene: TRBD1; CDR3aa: CASSWGTGHQSSEAFF; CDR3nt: TGTGCCAGCAGCTGGGGGACAGGACACCAATCCAGCGAAGCTTTCTTT
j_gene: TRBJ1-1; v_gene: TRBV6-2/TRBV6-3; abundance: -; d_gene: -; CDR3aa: CASSYSTVTEAFF; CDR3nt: TGTGCCAGCAGTTACTCGACAGTCACTGAAGCTTTCTTT
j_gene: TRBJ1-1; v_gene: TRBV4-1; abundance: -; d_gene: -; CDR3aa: CASSHQGLDTEAFF; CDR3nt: TGCGCCAGCAGCCACCAGGGGCTCGACACTGAAGCTTTCTTT
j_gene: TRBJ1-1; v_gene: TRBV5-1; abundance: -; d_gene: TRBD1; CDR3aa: CASSSTGGNTEAFF; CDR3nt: TGCGCCAGCAGCTCGACAGGGGGAAACACTGAAGCTTTCTTT
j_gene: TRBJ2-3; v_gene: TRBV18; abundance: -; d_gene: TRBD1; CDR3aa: CASSRTGGGTDTQYF; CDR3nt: TGTGCCAGCTCTCGGACAGGGGGAGGCACAGATACGCAGTATTTT
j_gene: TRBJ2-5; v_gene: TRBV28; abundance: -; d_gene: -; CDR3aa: CASRGLGFQETQYF; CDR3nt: TGTGCCAGCAGGGGACTCGGGTTCCAAGAGACCCAGTACTTC
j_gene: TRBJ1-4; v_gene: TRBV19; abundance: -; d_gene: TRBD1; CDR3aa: CASSFGTGQEKLFF; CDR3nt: TGTGCCAGTAGTTTCGGGACAGGACAGGAAAAACTGTTTTTT
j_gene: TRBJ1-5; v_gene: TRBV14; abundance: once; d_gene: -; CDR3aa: CASSQVETELKHF; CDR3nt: TGTGCCAGCAGCCAAGTCGAGACAGAGCTCAAGCATTTT
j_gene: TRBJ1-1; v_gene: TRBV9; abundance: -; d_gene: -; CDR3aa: CASSPPGNTEAFF; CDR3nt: TGTGCCAGCAGCCCCCCGGGGAACACTGAAGCTTTCTTT
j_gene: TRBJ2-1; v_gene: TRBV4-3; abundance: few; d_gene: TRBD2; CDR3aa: CASSQDVAGGLSSYNEQFF; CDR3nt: TGCGCCAGCAGCCAAGATGTAGCGGGGGGACTCAGCTCCTACAATGAGCAGTTCTTC
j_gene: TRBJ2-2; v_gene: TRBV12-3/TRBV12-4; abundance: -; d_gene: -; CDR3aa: CASSLSGGELFF; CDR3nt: TGTGCCAGCAGTCTATCGGGCGGGGAGCTGTTTTTT
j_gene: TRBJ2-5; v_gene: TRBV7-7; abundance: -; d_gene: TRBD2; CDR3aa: CASSPDSGGASSETQYF; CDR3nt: TGTGCTAGCAGCCCGGACAGCGGGGGGGCATCTTCCGAGACCCAGTACTTC
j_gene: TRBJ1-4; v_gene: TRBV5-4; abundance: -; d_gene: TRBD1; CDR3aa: CASSRQGAAEKLFF; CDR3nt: TGTGCCAGCAGCCGACAGGGGGCAGCCGAAAAACTGTTTTTT
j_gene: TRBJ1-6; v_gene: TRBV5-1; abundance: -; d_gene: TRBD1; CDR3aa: CASSLGDRSTYNSPLHF; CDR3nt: TGCGCCAGCAGCTTGGGGGACAGGTCCACATATAATTCACCCCTCCACTTT
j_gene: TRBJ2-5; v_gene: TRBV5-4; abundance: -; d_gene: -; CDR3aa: CASSSGQEPQETQYF; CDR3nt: TGTGCCAGCAGCTCGGGTCAAGAGCCTCAAGAGACCCAGTACTTC
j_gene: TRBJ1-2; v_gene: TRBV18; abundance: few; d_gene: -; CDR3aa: CASSPGGGGYTF; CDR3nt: TGTGCCAGCTCACCCGGCGGAGGCGGCTACACCTTC
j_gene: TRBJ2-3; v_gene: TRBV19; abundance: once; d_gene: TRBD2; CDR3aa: CASRSRGGGDTQYF; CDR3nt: TGTGCCAGTAGATCGCGGGGGGGCGGAGATACGCAGTATTTT
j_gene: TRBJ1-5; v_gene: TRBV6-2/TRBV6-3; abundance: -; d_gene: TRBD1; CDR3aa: CASSIDRDLRPQHF; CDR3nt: TGTGCCAGCAGCATAGACAGGGACCTACGGCCCCAGCATTTT
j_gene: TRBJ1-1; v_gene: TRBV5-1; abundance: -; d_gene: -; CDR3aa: CASSLDGQNTEAFF; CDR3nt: TGCGCCAGCAGCTTGGATGGGCAGAACACTGAAGCTTTCTTT
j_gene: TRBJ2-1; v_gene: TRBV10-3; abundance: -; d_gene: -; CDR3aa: CAISGGQGGRNEQFF; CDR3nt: TGTGCCATCTCCGGCGGTCAGGGGGGCCGCAATGAGCAGTTCTTC
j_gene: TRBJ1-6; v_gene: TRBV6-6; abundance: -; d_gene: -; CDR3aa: CASSRGVPSGSPLHF; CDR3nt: TGTGCCAGCAGCCGGGGGGTCCCAAGTGGTTCACCCCTCCACTTT
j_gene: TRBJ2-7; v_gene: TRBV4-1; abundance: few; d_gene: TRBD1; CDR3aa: CASSQGPTGAYEQYF; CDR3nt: TGCGCCAGCAGCCAAGGTCCGACAGGGGCTTACGAGCAGTACTTC
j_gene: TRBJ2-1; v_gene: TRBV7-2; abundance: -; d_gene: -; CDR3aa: CASSLDIDNEQFF; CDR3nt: TGTGCCAGCAGCTTGGACATTGACAATGAGCAGTTCTTC
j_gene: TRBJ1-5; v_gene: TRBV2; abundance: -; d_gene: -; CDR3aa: CASTRTSVEPQHF; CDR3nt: TGTGCCAGCACCAGGACATCTGTGGAGCCCCAGCATTTT
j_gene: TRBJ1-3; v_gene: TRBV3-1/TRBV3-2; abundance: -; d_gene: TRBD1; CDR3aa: CASSLTGRGNTIYF; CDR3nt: TGTGCCAGCAGCCTGACAGGGAGGGGAAACACCATATATTTT
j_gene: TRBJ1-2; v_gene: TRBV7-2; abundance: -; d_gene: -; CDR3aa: CASSSQGGSYTF; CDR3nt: TGTGCCAGCAGCTCGCAGGGAGGGAGCTACACCTTC
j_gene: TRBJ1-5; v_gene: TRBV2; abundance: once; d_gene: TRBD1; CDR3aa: CASSNYNRGSSNQPQHF; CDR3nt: TGTGCCAGCAGTAACTACAACAGGGGAAGTAGCAATCAGCCCCAGCATTTT
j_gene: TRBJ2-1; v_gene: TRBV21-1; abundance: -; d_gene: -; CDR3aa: CWTRVSNEQFF; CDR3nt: TGCTGGACTAGGGTTAGCAATGAGCAGTTCTTC
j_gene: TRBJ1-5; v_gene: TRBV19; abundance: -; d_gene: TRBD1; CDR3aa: CASSIDPGTGGQPQHF; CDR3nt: TGTGCCAGTAGTATAGATCCCGGGACAGGTGGTCAGCCCCAGCATTTT
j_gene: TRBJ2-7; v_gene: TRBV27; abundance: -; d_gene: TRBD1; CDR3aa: CASSTGQIYEQYF; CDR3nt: TGTGCCAGCAGTACGGGACAGATCTACGAGCAGTACTTC
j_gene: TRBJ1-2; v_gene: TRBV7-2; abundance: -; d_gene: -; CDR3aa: CASSLTGTGGYTF; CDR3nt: TGTGCCAGCAGCTTAACGGGCACGGGGGGCTACACCTTC
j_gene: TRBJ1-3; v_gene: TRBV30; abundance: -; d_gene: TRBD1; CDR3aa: CAWSAGTASGNTIYF; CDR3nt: TGTGCCTGGAGTGCCGGGACAGCCTCTGGAAACACCATATATTTT
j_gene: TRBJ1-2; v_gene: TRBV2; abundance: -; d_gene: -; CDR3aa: CASSAQGHYGYTF; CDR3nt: TGTGCCAGCAGTGCACAGGGTCACTATGGCTACACCTTC